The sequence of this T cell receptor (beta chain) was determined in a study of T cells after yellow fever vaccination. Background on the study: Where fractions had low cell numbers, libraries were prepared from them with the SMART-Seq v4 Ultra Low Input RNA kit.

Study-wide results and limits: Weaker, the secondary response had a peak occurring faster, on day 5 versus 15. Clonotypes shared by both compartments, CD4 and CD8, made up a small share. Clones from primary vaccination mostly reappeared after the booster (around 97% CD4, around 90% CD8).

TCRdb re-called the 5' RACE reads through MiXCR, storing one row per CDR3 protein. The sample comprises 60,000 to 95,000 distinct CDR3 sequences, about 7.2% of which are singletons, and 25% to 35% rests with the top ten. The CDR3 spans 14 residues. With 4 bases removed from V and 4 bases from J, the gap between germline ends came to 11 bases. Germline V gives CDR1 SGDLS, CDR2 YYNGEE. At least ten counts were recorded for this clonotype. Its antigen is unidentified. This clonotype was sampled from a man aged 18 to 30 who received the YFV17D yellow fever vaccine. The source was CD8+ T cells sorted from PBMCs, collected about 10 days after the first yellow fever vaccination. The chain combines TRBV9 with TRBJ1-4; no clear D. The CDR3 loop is CASSPGGRNEKLFF. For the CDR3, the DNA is TGTGCCAGCAGCCCGGGAGGACGTAATGAAAAACTGTTTTTT.